The 7 T cell receptor beta chains below all came from one sample that was sequenced in a study of blood T cells in healthy people across ages (dated by TCRdb to between 2014 and 2017). The library was built by means of 5' RACE. The reads were generated on an Illumina HiSeq 2500. A second PCR of roughly 7 to 12 cycles was run with a J-beta primer mix and a sample-barcoded 5' primer. The public reads were reanalyzed by TCRdb: fastp trimming at Q25, MiXCR alignment, in-frame beta chains only. Every distinct CDR3 protein forms one entry, paired with its most common genes and DNA. The table for this sample lists hundreds of thousands of distinct CDR3 sequences; around 25% of them were counted only once. The top ten constitute about 3% of the sample. These data were also reused for a study on T cells of mothers and their children.

The sample taken for sequencing was blood. These receptors all stem from a boy aged 5-17 years in good health.

This clonotype appeared a few times. The chain couples TRBV7-8 to TRBJ2-3; D perhaps matches TRBD1 (7 bases). V lost 2 bases and J lost 3, with 15 bases in between. This CDR3 has 16 residues. CDR1 and CDR2 (germline): SGHVS, FQNEAQ. The CDR3 is CASSLRRGRQTDTQYF. CDR3 coding DNA: TGTGCCAGCAGCTTAAGGAGGGGGCGTCAAACAGATACGCAGTATTTT.

This chain uses TRBV5-1 with TRBJ2-5, with 12 positions matching TRBD1. The DNA end lines up better with TRBJ2-1; the J call may be wrong. This CDR3 has 16 amino acids. Germline CDR1 and CDR2: SGHRS and YFSETQ. The CDR3, as DNA: TGCGCCAGCAGCTTCTACCGGGACAGGGGGCTGAATGAGCAGTTCTTC. Residues: CASSFYRDRGLNEQFF.

This clonotype was found many times. The chain links TRBV7-2 to TRBJ2-1, with D uncertain. The CDR3 runs to 13 residues. The germline V gene has CDR1 SGHTA and CDR2 FQGNSA. Trimming left V 5 bases short and J 0 bases short, with 5 bases between. As DNA, the CDR3 is TGTGCCAGCAGCCCCGGCTCCTACAATGAGCAGTTCTTC. Translated: CASSPGSYNEQFF.

This clonotype was counted between two and nine times. The CDR3 coding sequence is TGTGCCAGCAGTGAACGTAGGGACCATGGCTTAGGTAGCAATCAGCCCCAGCATTTT. It encodes CASSERRDHGLGSNQPQHF. The chain is built from TRBV2 and TRBJ1-5; weak D call: TRBD1 (5 bases). This CDR3 has 19 residues. The germline CDR1 and CDR2 sequences are SNHLY and FYNNEI. V was cut by 2 bases and J by 0 bases, with 20 bases left in between.

The V call is TRBV20-1, the J call TRBJ1-5; no clear D. V lost 3 bases and J 3 bases, leaving 6 bases between the germline ends. Per the germline V gene, CDR1 is DFQATT and CDR2 is SNEGSKA (reference sequence). The CDR3 is 12 amino acids. In DNA form, the CDR3 reads TGCAGTGCTAGCCGGGACAATCAGCCCCAGCATTTT. Amino acid sequence: CSASRDNQPQHF.

This clonotype was observed at least ten times. The V call is TRBV4-1, the J call TRBJ2-5; D tentatively fits TRBD1 or TRBD2 (5 bases each). This CDR3 comprises 15 residues. V shed 0 bases and J shed 5 bases, with 13 bases lying between them. Germline-derived CDR1 and CDR2 are MGHRA and YSYEKL. The CDR3 nucleotides are TGCGCCAGCAGCCAAGAAGGACATCGGAGGGAGACCCAGTACTTC. As protein: CASSQEGHRRETQYF.

This clonotype has just a few counts. The chain employs TRBV19 and TRBJ2-1; D is perhaps TRBD2 (5 bases). Germline V gene sequence: CDR1 LNHDA, CDR2 SQIVND (reference sequence). The CDR3 has 13 amino acids. Deletions cut 9 bases from V and 6 bases from J, with 15 bases between. This CDR3 reads CASCSGWGNEQFF. The CDR3 DNA reads as TGTGCCAGCTGTTCGGGGTGGGGCAATGAGCAGTTCTTC. The whole variable domain, remainder taken from reference TRBV19 and TRBJ2-1, is DGGITQSPKYLFRKEGQNVTLSCEQNLNHDAMYWYRQDPGQGLRLIYYSQIVNDFQKGDIAEGYSVSREKKESFPLTVTSAQKNPTAFYLCASCSGWGNEQFFGPGTRLTVL.